This T cell receptor (beta chain) is from a study of T cell changes during pregnancy in multiple sclerosis. The table came from immunoSEQ multiplex PCR; TCRdb's copy has only in-frame clones and leaves some out. The data show tens of thousands of clones, 92% seen once. V lost 4 bases, J lost 5 bases, and 12 bases stayed unmatched. This CDR3 region has 16 residues. The germline V gene has CDR1 MGHRA and CDR2 YSYEKL. The clonotype originates from a female donor with multiple sclerosis, enrolled in a pregnancy study. This specimen was CD4+ T cells from peripheral blood mononuclear cells, taken after pregnancy. V is TRBV4-1 and J is TRBJ2-7; the match to TRBD1 covers 9 bases. This CDR3 is CASSPNLGTGRNEQYF. The CDR3 region has the DNA TGCGCCAGCAGCCCCAATTTAGGGACAGGGAGGAACGAGCAGTACTTC.